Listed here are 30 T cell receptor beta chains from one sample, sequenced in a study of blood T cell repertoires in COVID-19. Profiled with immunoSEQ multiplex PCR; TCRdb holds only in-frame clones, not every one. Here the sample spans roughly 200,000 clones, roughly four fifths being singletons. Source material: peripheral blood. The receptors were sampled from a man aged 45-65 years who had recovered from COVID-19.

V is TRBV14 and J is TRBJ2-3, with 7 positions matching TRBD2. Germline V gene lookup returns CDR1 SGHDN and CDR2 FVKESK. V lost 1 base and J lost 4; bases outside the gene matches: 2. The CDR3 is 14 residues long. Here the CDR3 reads CASSQGGGPDTQYF. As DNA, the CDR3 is TGTGCCAGCAGCCAAGGGGGAGGGCCAGATACGCAGTATTTT.

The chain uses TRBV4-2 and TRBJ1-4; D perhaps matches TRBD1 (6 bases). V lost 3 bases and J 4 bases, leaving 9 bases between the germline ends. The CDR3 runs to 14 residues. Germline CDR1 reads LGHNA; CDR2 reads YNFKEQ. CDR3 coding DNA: TGTGCCAGCAGCCAGGACAGCGTTAATGAAAAACTGTTTTTT. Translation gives CASSQDSVNEKLFF.

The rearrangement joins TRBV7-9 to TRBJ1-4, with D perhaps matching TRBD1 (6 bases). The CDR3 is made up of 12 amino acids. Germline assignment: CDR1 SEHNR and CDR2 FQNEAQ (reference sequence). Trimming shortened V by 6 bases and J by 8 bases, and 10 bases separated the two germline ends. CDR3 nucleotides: TGTGCCAGCAGTCGAGGGGGAGAAAAACTGTTTTTT. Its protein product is CASSRGGEKLFF. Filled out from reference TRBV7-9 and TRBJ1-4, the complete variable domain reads DTGVSQNPRHKITKRGQNVTFRCDPISEHNRLYWYRQTLGQGPEFLTYFQNEAQLEKSRLLSDRFSAERPKGSFSTLEIQRTEQGDSAMYLCASSRGGEKLFFGSGTQLSVL.

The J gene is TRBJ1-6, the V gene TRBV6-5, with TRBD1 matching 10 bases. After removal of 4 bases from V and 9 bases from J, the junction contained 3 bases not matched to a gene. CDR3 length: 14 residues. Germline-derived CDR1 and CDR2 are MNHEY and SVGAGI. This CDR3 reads CASSWGTGVSPLHF. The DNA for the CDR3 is TGTGCCAGCAGTTGGGGGACAGGGGTTTCACCCCTCCACTTT.

The CDR3, as DNA: TGTGCCAGCAGTACCCGGACTAGCGGGAGTGTTGAGCAGTTCTTC. Protein sequence: CASSTRTSGSVEQFF. The chain carries TRBV6-6 and TRBJ2-1; 13 positions match TRBD2. The CDR3 consists of 15 residues. V lost 5 bases to trimming and J lost 9 bases; unmatched junction nucleotides: 7. Looked up from germline, CDR1 is MNHNY and CDR2 is SVGAGI (reference sequence).

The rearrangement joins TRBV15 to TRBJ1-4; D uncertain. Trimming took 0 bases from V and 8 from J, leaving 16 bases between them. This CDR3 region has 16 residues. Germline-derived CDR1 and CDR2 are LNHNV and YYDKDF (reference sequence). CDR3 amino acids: CATSRERGLGREKLFF. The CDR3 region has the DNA TGTGCCACCAGCAGAGAGCGGGGTTTAGGGCGGGAAAAACTGTTTTTT. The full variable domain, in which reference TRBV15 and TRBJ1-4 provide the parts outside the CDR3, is DAMVIQNPRYQVTQFGKPVTLSCSQTLNHNVMYWYQQKSSQAPKLLFHYYDKDFNNEADTPDNFQSRRPNTSFCFLDIRSPGLGDTAMYLCATSRERGLGREKLFFGSGTQLSVL.

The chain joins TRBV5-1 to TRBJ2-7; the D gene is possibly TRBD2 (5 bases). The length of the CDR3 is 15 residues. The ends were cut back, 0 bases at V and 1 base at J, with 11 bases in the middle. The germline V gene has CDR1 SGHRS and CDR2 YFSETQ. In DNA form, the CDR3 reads TGCGCCAGCAGCTTGGGACTATCTCAATCCTACGAGCAGTACTTC. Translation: CASSLGLSQSYEQYF.

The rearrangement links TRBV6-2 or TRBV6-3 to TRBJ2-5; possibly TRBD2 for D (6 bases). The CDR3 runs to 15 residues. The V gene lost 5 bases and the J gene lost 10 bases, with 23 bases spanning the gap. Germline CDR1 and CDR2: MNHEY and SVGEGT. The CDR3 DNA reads TGTGCCAGCAGTATACCGGGACTCACAAGAGAAAGCCAGTACTTC. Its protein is CASSIPGLTRESQYF.

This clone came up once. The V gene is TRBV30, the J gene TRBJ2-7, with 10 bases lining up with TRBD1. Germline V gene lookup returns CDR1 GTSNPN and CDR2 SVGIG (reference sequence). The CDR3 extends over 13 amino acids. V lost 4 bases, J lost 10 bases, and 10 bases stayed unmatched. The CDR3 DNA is TGTGCCTGGAATCTGGGGACAGGGGCGATCCAGTACTTC. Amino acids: CAWNLGTGAIQYF. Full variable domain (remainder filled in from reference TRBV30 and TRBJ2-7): SQTIHQWPATLVQPVGSPLSLECTVEGTSNPNLYWYRQAAGRGLQLLFYSVGIGQISSEVPQNLSASRPQDRQFILSSKKLLLSDSGFYLCAWNLGTGAIQYFGPGTRLTVT.

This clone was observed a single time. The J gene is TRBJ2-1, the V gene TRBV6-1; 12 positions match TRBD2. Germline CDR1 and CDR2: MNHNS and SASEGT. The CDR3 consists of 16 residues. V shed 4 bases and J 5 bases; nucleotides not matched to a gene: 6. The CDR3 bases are TGTGCCAGCAGTGGGAAACTAGCGGGAGGTAACAATGAGCAGTTCTTC. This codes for CASSGKLAGGNNEQFF.

CDR3 in amino acids: CASSLRTGPGELFF. The CDR3 DNA is TGTGCCAGCAGTTTAAGGACAGGGCCCGGGGAGCTGTTTTTT. The chain employs TRBV6-5 and TRBJ2-2, with 8 bases identical to TRBD1. CDR3 size: 14 residues. The J segment lost 6 bases and the V segment lost 4 bases, leaving 4 bases of the junction unmatched. CDR1 MNHEY and CDR2 SVGAGI come from the germline V gene.

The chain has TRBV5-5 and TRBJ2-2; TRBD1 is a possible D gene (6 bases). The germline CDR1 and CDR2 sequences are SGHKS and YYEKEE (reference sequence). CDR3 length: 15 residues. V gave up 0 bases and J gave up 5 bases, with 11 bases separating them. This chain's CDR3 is CASSLEQGGTGELFF. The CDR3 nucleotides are TGTGCCAGCAGCTTGGAACAGGGTGGTACCGGGGAGCTGTTTTTT.

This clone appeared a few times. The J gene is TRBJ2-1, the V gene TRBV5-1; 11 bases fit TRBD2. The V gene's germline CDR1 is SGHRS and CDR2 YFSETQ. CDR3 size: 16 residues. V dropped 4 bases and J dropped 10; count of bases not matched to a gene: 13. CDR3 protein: CASSAIILAGEEEQFF. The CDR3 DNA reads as TGCGCCAGCAGCGCTATTATACTAGCGGGAGAGGAGGAGCAGTTCTTC.

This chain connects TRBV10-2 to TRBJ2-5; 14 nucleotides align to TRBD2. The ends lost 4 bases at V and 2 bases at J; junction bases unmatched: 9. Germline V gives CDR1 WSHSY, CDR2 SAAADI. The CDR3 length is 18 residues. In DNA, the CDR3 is TGCGCCAGCAGTGTGGGAGGGACTAGCGGGAGTTGGCAAGAGACCCAGTACTTC. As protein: CASSVGGTSGSWQETQYF.

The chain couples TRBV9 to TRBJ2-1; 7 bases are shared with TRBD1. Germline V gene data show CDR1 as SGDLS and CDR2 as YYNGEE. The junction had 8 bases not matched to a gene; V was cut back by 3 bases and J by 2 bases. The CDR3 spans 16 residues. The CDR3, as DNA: TGTGCCAGCAGCGCCAACAGGGGCAACGCCTACAATGAGCAGTTCTTC. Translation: CASSANRGNAYNEQFF.

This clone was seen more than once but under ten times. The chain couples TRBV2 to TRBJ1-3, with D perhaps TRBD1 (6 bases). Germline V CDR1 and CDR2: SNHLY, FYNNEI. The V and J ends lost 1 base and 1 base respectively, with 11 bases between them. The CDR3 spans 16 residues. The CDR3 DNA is TGTGCCAGCAGTGAAGTCACAGGGATTTCTGGAAACACCATATATTTT. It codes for CASSEVTGISGNTIYF.

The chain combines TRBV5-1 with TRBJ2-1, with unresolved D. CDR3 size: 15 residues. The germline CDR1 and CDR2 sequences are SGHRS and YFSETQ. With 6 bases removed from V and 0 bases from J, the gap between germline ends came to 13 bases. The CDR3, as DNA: TGCGCCAGCACCGATCGCCCGAGCTCCTACAATGAGCAGTTCTTC. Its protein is CASTDRPSSYNEQFF.

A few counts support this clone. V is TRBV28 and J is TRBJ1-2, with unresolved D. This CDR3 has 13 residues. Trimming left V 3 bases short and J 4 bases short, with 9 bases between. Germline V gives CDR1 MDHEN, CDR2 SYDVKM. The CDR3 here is CASSFTSGYGYTF. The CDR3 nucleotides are TGTGCCAGCAGTTTTACAAGTGGCTATGGCTACACCTTC.

In nucleotides, the CDR3 is TGTGCCAGTAGCCTCCTGCAGGGCCTCTATAGCAATCAGCCCCAGCATTTT. Protein product: CASSLLQGLYSNQPQHF. The chain is built from TRBV19 and TRBJ1-5, with TRBD1 as a possible D gene (5 bases). V lost 6 bases to trimming and J lost 0 bases, with 18 bases between them. Germline assignment: CDR1 LNHDA and CDR2 SQIVND (reference sequence). CDR3 length: 17 amino acids. Using reference TRBV19 and TRBJ1-5 for the parts outside the CDR3, the full variable domain is DGGITQSPKYLFRKEGQNVTLSCEQNLNHDAMYWYRQDPGQGLRLIYYSQIVNDFQKGDIAEGYSVSREKKESFPLTVTSAQKNPTAFYLCASSLLQGLYSNQPQHFGDGTRLSIL.

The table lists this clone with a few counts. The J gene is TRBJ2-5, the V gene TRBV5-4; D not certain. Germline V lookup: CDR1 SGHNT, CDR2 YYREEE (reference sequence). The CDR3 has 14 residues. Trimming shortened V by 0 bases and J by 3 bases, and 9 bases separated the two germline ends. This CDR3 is CASSLGHIEETQYF. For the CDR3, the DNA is TGTGCCAGCAGCTTGGGACACATAGAAGAGACCCAGTACTTC.

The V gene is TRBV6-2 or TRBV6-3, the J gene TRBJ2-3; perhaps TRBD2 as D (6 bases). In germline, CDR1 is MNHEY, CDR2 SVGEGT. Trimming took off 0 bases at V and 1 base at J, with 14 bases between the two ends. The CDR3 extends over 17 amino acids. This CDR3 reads CASSYSGILAGTDTQYF. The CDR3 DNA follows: TGTGCCAGCAGTTACTCCGGGATCTTAGCGGGCACAGATACGCAGTATTTT.

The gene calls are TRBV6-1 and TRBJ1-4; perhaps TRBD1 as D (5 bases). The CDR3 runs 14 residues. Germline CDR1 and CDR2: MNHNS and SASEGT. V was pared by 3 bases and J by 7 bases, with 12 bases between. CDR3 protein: CASSDFPGGEKLFF. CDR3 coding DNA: TGTGCCAGCAGTGATTTTCCGGGGGGTGAAAAACTGTTTTTT.

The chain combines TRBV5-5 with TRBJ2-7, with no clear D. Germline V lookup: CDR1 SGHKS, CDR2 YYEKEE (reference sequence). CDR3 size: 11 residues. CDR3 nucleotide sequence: TGTGCGCAACCGCTGAGTGACGAGCAGTACTTC. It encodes CAQPLSDEQYF.

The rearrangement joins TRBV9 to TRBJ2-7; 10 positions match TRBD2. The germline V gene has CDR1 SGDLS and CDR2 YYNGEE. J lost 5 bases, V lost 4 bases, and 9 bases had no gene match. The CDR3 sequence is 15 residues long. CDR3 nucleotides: TGTGCCAGCAGCCCCACCGTCCTAGCGGGAGACGAGCAGTACTTC. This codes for CASSPTVLAGDEQYF.

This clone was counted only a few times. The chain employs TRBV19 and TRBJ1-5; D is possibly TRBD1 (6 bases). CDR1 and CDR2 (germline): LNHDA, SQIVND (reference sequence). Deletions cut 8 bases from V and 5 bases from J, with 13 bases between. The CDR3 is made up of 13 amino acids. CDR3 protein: CASCQGRHQPQHF. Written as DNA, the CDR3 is TGTGCCAGTTGCCAGGGGCGGCATCAGCCCCAGCATTTT.

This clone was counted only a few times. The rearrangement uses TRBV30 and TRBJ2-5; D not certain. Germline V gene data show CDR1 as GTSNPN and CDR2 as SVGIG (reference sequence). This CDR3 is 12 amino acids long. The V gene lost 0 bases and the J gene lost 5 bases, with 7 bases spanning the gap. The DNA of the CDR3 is TGTGCCTGGAGTGTCCTCAGGGAGACCCAGTACTTC. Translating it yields CAWSVLRETQYF.

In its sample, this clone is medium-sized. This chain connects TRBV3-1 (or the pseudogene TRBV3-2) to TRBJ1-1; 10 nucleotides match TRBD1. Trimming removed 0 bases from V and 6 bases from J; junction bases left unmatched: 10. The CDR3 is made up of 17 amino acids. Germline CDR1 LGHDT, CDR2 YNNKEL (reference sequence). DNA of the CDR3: TGTGCCAGCAGCCAAGAACAGGGGGGACAGGGGTGGTCTGAAGCTTTCTTT. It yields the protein CASSQEQGGQGWSEAFF.

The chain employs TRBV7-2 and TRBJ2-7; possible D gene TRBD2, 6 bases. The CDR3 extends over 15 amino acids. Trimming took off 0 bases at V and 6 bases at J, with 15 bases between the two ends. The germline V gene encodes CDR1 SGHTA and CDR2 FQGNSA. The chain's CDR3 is CASSLARRGMSEQYF. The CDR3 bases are TGTGCCAGCAGCTTAGCGCGCCGGGGGATGAGCGAGCAGTACTTC.

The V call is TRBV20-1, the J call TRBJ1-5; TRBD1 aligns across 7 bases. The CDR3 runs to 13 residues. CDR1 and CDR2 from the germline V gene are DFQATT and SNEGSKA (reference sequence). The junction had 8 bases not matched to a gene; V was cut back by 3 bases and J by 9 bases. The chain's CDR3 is CSASHRGTGPQHF. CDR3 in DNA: TGCAGTGCTAGTCACAGGGGAACGGGGCCCCAGCATTTT.

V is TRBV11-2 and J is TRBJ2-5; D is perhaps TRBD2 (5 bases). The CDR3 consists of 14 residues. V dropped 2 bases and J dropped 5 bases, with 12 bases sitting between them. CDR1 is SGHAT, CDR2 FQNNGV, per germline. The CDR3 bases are TGTGCCAGCAGCTTATCGGGAATCTCGGAGACCCAGTACTTC. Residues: CASSLSGISETQYF.